This T cell receptor beta chain was sequenced for a study of blood T cell repertoires in COVID-19. Authors' methods: It was from reference gene primer amplification that nucleated cell counts were estimated. Profiling relied on immunoSEQ multiplex PCR, and the TCRdb table lists in-frame clones only, not all of them. Clone size and V and J calls were adopted from that table, with D and trimming inferred from the DNA. This sample yields approximately 270,000 clones, of which around 88% are seen a single time; about 1.3% belongs to the top ten. Germline V gene lookup returns CDR1 SGHAT and CDR2 FQDESV (reference sequence). CDR3 length: 15 residues. The V and J ends lost 5 bases and 7 bases, in that order; junction bases with no gene match: 14.

Sequencing was done on a sample of peripheral blood. This clonotype was sampled from an older man with acute or convalescent COVID-19. The chain recombines TRBV11-1 with TRBJ2-7; TRBD1 matches at 7 bases. The chain's CDR3 is CASSTRTGIGDEQYF. CDR3 DNA: TGTGCCAGCAGCACGAGGACAGGAATTGGGGATGAGCAGTACTTC.